This is a list of T cell receptor beta chains from one sample in a study of T cells in Graves' hyperthyroidism and ophthalmopathy. TCRdb passed the multiplex PCR reads through MiXCR, listing each CDR3 protein once. The sample has hundreds of thousands of distinct CDR3 sequences, 11% to 15% seen once. Sequenced: blood. The origin of the receptors is a woman aged 18-29 years with Graves' hyperthyroidism. CDR3s leave out the opening cysteine and the closing phenylalanine or tryptophan.

j_gene | v_gene | CDR3aa
TRBJ2-3 | TRBV5-4 | ASSLPTSGVSTDTQY
TRBJ2-7 | TRBV2 | ASTKGGSEQY
TRBJ2-6 | TRBV2 | ASSVTPGANVLT
TRBJ2-1 | TRBV18 | ASSPFGTGKNEQF
TRBJ1-6 | TRBV7-9 | ASIEGTGGNSPLH
TRBJ2-1 | TRBV7-2 | ASSPPTHNEQF
TRBJ2-1 | TRBV13 | ASSRRGLSSYNEQF
TRBJ1-2 | TRBV4-3 | ASSQGVGYGYT
TRBJ2-2 | TRBV5-5 | ASSSGLANTGELF
TRBJ2-7 | TRBV5-6 | ASSLDLDRGGDEQY
TRBJ2-1 | TRBV12-3/TRBV12-4 | ASSFSGGRYRVTYNEQF
TRBJ2-4 | TRBV20-1 | SARGASGSLIQY
TRBJ2-7 | TRBV30 | AWASGNSYEQY
TRBJ2-3 | TRBV19 | ASSRQGLRTDTQY
TRBJ2-5 | TRBV7-2 | ASSLGVVETQY
TRBJ2-1 | TRBV11-3 | ASSREVGEQF
TRBJ2-2 | TRBV3-1 | VSGGPNTGELF
TRBJ2-7 | TRBV2 | ASQRAAFYEQY
TRBJ2-7 | TRBV2 | ASSEVMLKYEQY
TRBJ2-3 | TRBV4-1 | ASSQGHLAGRTDTQY
TRBJ2-3 | TRBV7-9 | ASSFGPGLPRTDTQY
TRBJ2-3 | TRBV10-3 | AISETSGRAFADTQY
TRBJ2-5 | TRBV6-2/TRBV6-3 | ASSYWWGDQETQY
TRBJ1-4 | TRBV28 | ASSSGQAAREKLF
TRBJ1-4 | TRBV24-1 | ATSKGANEKLF
TRBJ1-2 | TRBV15 | ATSRDRGTGSRGGYT
TRBJ2-1 | TRBV4-1 | ASSQPGTRSYNEQF
TRBJ2-1 | TRBV25-1 | ASSEPVAGGYNEQF
TRBJ1-2 | TRBV9 | ASSTRRGANRGDGYT
TRBJ2-5 | TRBV7-2 | ASSRVVLRETQY
TRBJ2-5 | TRBV28 | ASTPSGGPETQY
TRBJ2-5 | TRBV2 | ASRPGPGVMETQY
TRBJ1-2 | TRBV2 | ASSEEGSPNYGYT
TRBJ2-1 | TRBV20-1 | SAPNPSSYNEQF
TRBJ2-3 | TRBV30 | AWSVFGTPRADTQY
TRBJ1-1 | TRBV6-1 | ASNQKWSMNTEAF
TRBJ1-1 | TRBV12-3/TRBV12-4 | ASTDSKGGGITEAF
TRBJ2-3 | TRBV18 | AGSPSGTSGADTQY
TRBJ1-2 | TRBV13 | ASSSRGQGTYT
TRBJ2-5 | TRBV19 | ASSMRVRTSVQETQC
TRBJ2-1 | TRBV18 | ASSPFRLAGMGEQF
TRBJ2-1 | TRBV11-2 | ASSQPAGGKYNEQF
TRBJ2-7 | TRBV20-1 | SGIGTSGMFEQY
TRBJ2-1 | TRBV30 | AWTSGPNEQF
TRBJ2-3 | TRBV7-2 | ASSLELADTDTQY
TRBJ2-7 | TRBV20-1 | SAPMRVMGHSYEQY
TRBJ2-4 | TRBV7-9 | ASSLFRSGRDLAKNIQY
TRBJ2-3 | TRBV2 | ASSPGTGSQY
TRBJ2-2 | TRBV29-1 | SVRTSGSVYTGELF
TRBJ1-1 | TRBV7-8 | ASSLASLNSANTEAF
TRBJ2-1 | TRBV4-2 | ASSHIERGYNEQF
TRBJ1-5 | TRBV5-6 | ASSQAGRGEPQH
TRBJ1-5 | TRBV28 | ASSPRGQGGNQPQH